This T cell receptor (beta chain) was found in a study of identifying expanded T cells in peripheral blood. No infections or other immune events were documented during collection. Method: immunoSEQ multiplex PCR; TCRdb's copy keeps in-frame clones and lacks some. The sample carries roughly 81,000 clones, roughly 84% recorded once. V was cut by 0 bases and J by 1 base, with 13 bases left in between. The CDR3 has 16 residues. Germline assignment: CDR1 SGHRS and CDR2 YFSETQ. Overall study findings and caveats: Over approximately two and four weeks, about 17 and 20 clones changed, versus roughly 1.1 between replicates. Across healthy donors, higher total template counts meant significantly greater roughly two-week count variance.

As to this clone: Its matching antigen is unknown.

This TCR derives from a person aged 18-70 years in good health. The rearrangement joins TRBV5-1 to TRBJ1-1; tentative D call: TRBD1 (5 bases). The sequenced material came from blood. In DNA form, the CDR3 reads TGCGCCAGCAGCTTGGGGACAAGTAATTCGAACACTGAAGCTTTCTTT. Translating it yields CASSLGTSNSNTEAFF. Using reference TRBV5-1 and TRBJ1-1 for the parts outside the CDR3, the full variable domain is KAGVTQTPRYLIKTRGQQVTLSCSPISGHRSVSWYQQTPGQGLQFLFEYFSETQRNKGNFPGRFSGRQFSNSRSEMNVSTLELGDSALYLCASSLGTSNSNTEAFFGQGTRLTVV.